These 23 T cell receptor beta chains were sequenced from one sample in a study of Graves' ophthalmopathy and Graves' hyperthyroidism. Amplification targeted the TCR beta CDR3 regions, with RNA transcripts as the source material. HTBI primers served in a first-round RT-PCR, which a second-round multiplex PCR followed. TCRdb independently ran MiXCR on the multiplex PCR reads; one entry per CDR3 protein. There are roughly 220,000 distinct CDR3 sequences in the sample; less than 55% occur only once, and approximately 44% lies in the top ten. Source material: peripheral blood. Every receptor here comes from an adult man with Graves' ophthalmopathy.

This chain connects TRBV24-1 to TRBJ1-5; TRBD1 agrees at 8 bases. The CDR3 contains 15 residues. In germline, CDR1 is KGHDR, CDR2 SFDVKD. Trimming cost V 4 bases and J 5 bases; bases outside gene matches: 6. The CDR3 here is CATSDGATGDQPQHF. The CDR3, as DNA: TGTGCCACCAGTGACGGGGCGACAGGGGATCAGCCCCAGCATTTT.

This sequence joins TRBV29-1 and TRBJ1-2, with 11 bases aligning to TRBD1. V trimming: 6 bases; J trimming: 5 bases; junction bases outside the gene matches: 5. The germline CDR1 and CDR2 sequences are SQVTM and ANQGSEA. The CDR3 has 13 residues. CDR3 sequence (DNA): TGCAGCGTAACCGGACAGGGGGCGTATGGCTACACCTTC. Protein: CSVTGQGAYGYTF.

The rearrangement uses TRBV7-3 and TRBJ1-1; D is undetermined. Germline V lookup: CDR1 SGHTA, CDR2 FQGTGA. Trimming pared 6 bases from V and 3 bases from J, leaving 14 bases between. This CDR3 is 14 amino acids long. Here the CDR3 reads CASSETVGYTEAFF. The CDR3 DNA reads as TGTGCCAGCAGTGAGACGGTGGGGTACACTGAAGCTTTCTTT.

This chain joins TRBV15 and TRBJ2-2; D tentatively fits TRBD1 or TRBD2 (6 bases each). CDR3 length: 14 amino acids. V was clipped by 4 bases and J by 5 bases, with 11 bases between them. CDR1 and CDR2 from the germline V gene are LNHNV and YYDKDF (reference sequence). CDR3 nucleotide sequence: TGTGCCACCAGCATAGGGGGAGGAACCGGGGAGCTGTTTTTT. Translating it yields CATSIGGGTGELFF.

The J gene is TRBJ1-5, the V gene TRBV7-8; D uncertain. Germline lookup yields CDR1 SGHVS and CDR2 FQNEAQ. The CDR3 is 12 amino acids. Trimming pared 1 base from V and 9 bases from J, leaving 7 bases between. CDR3 sequence: CASSLEMRPQHF. DNA of the CDR3: TGTGCCAGCAGCTTAGAGATGAGGCCCCAGCATTTT.

This clonotype appeared a few times. V gene TRBV7-8 combines with J gene TRBJ2-2, with 9 bases aligning to TRBD1. V trimming: 1 base; J trimming: 0 bases; junction bases outside the gene matches: 3. CDR1 SGHVS and CDR2 FQNEAQ come from the germline V gene. CDR3 length: 17 residues. CDR3 amino acids: CASSLVRDRANTGELFF. The CDR3 bases are TGTGCCAGCAGCTTAGTCCGGGACAGGGCGAACACCGGGGAGCTGTTTTTT.

The rearrangement joins TRBV10-3 to TRBJ2-2; D not resolved. V lost 6 bases and J 1 base, leaving 12 bases between the germline ends. Germline V CDR1 and CDR2: ENHRY, SYGVKD. The CDR3 consists of 15 residues. This chain's CDR3 is CAIRPDRLNTGELFF. CDR3 sequence (DNA): TGTGCCATCAGACCGGATAGACTGAACACCGGGGAGCTGTTTTTT.

The rearrangement uses TRBV7-2 and TRBJ1-5; no clear D gene. CDR3 length: 15 residues. V lost 5 bases, J lost 7 bases, and 18 bases lay in between. Germline V gene lookup returns CDR1 SGHTA and CDR2 FQGNSA. The DNA of the CDR3 is TGTGCCAGCAGCCCCCTGATTGCGCCCCGGCAGCCCCAGCATTTT. Its protein is CASSPLIAPRQPQHF.

This chain joins TRBV7-9 and TRBJ2-7, with D perhaps TRBD2 (7 bases). The V end was cut by 1 base, the J end by 4 bases, with 17 bases between. The germline CDR1 and CDR2 sequences are SEHNR and FQNEAQ (reference sequence). CDR3 size: 16 residues. CDR3 DNA sequence: TGTGCCAGCAGCTTAGGGTTAGGGGGGGCGATGTACGAGCAGTACTTC. It specifies CASSLGLGGAMYEQYF.

The chain combines TRBV4-2 with TRBJ1-5, with 7 bases matching TRBD1. Germline assignment: CDR1 LGHNA and CDR2 YNFKEQ. This CDR3 contains 14 residues. Losses at the gene ends were 6 bases for V and 4 bases for J; bases not matched to a gene: 6. DNA of the CDR3: TGTGCCAGCAGTCTGGACAGGTATAATCAGCCCCAGCATTTT. Translating it yields CASSLDRYNQPQHF.

This clonotype was seen at least ten times. V and J are TRBV7-9 and TRBJ2-7; the match to TRBD1 covers 9 bases. V shed 6 bases, J shed 4 bases, and the junction held 7 bases outside the gene matches. Germline V gene lookup returns CDR1 SEHNR and CDR2 FQNEAQ (reference sequence). The CDR3 totals 14 residues. CDR3 in amino acids: CASSPGTGIYEQYF. As DNA, the CDR3 is TGTGCCAGCAGTCCCGGGACAGGGATTTACGAGCAGTACTTC. The full variable domain, with the rest looked up from reference TRBV7-9 and TRBJ2-7, is DTGVSQNPRHKITKRGQNVTFRCDPISEHNRLYWYRQTLGQGPEFLTYFQNEAQLEKSRLLSDRFSAERPKGSFSTLEIQRTEQGDSAMYLCASSPGTGIYEQYFGPGTRLTVT.

V is TRBV5-1 and J is TRBJ2-5, with 8 bases aligning to TRBD2. CDR1 SGHRS and CDR2 YFSETQ come from the germline V gene. V shed 0 bases, J shed 1 base, and the junction held 5 bases outside the gene matches. CDR3 length equals 16 residues. Here the CDR3 reads CASSLGAGAIQETQYF. As DNA, the CDR3 is TGCGCCAGCAGCTTGGGAGCGGGGGCAATCCAAGAGACCCAGTACTTC.

This clonotype showed up just a few times. This rearrangement joins TRBV5-1 to TRBJ1-1; tentatively, D is TRBD1 (6 bases). The CDR3 totals 13 residues. V was cut by 1 base and J by 7 bases, with 11 bases left in between. CDR1 and CDR2 from the germline V gene are SGHRS and YFSETQ. CDR3 in amino acids: CASSLHQGYEAFF. The CDR3 DNA reads as TGCGCCAGCAGCTTGCATCAGGGGTATGAAGCTTTCTTT.

CDR3 nucleotide sequence: TGTGCCAGCAGTGAAGCCCGGACAGCCTATAGCAATCAGCCCCAGCATTTT. It encodes CASSEARTAYSNQPQHF. V gene TRBV2 combines with J gene TRBJ1-5, with D tentatively TRBD1 (6 bases). Trimming took 0 bases from V and 0 from J, leaving 12 bases between them. This CDR3 is built from 17 residues. Germline CDR1 reads SNHLY; CDR2 reads FYNNEI.

This clonotype has a handful of counts. This chain uses TRBV12-3 or TRBV12-4 with TRBJ1-5, with D unclear. With 1 base removed from V and 11 bases from J, the gap between germline ends came to 12 bases. There are 13 residues in the CDR3. CDR3 in DNA: TGTGCCAGCAGTTTAGAAGTTACGGCAGCCCAGCATTTT. Protein sequence: CASSLEVTAAQHF.

Details on this clonotype: Just one base apart from a much larger clone, this may be a read error. This rearrangement joins TRBV29-1 to TRBJ1-1, with TRBD1 matching over 7 bases. Looked up from germline, CDR1 is SQVTM and CDR2 is ANQGSEA. This CDR3 has 13 residues. For the CDR3, the DNA is TGCAGCGTCGGCCGACAGGGAGGTACTGGAGCTTTCTTT. Translation gives CSVGRQGGTGAFF.

This clonotype has ten or more counts. This chain uses TRBV20-1 with TRBJ1-1; D gene unclear. The CDR3 has 17 amino acids. V was shortened by 1 base and J by 3 bases, with 21 bases between the two germline ends. Germline lookup yields CDR1 DFQATT and CDR2 SNEGSKA (reference sequence). This chain's CDR3 is CSARARPRTDSDTEAFF. CDR3 bases: TGCAGTGCTAGAGCCAGACCCCGGACGGACTCGGACACTGAAGCTTTCTTT.

The J gene is TRBJ1-2, the V gene TRBV20-1; the D is unclear. The CDR3 runs 13 residues. Trimming took off 6 bases at V and 1 base at J, with 12 bases between the two ends. The germline CDR1 and CDR2 sequences are DFQATT and SNEGSKA (reference sequence). CDR3 coding DNA: TGCAGTGCCCCCCCTGGGCTTAACTATGGCTACACCTTC. Translation gives CSAPPGLNYGYTF.

This clonotype was detected only a few times. The gene calls are TRBV24-1 and TRBJ2-7; 10 nucleotides agree with TRBD1. CDR3 length: 16 amino acids. J lost 5 bases, V lost 3 bases, and 9 bases had no gene match. Germline lookup yields CDR1 KGHDR and CDR2 SFDVKD. This chain's CDR3 is CATSDPTGTGDNEQYF. DNA of the CDR3: TGTGCCACCAGTGATCCCACCGGGACAGGGGACAACGAGCAGTACTTC.

The rearrangement uses TRBV6-5 and TRBJ1-2; 7 bases agree with TRBD1. This CDR3 has 14 amino acids. With V trimmed by 5 bases and J by 7 bases, 10 bases remained unmatched. Germline V gives CDR1 MNHEY, CDR2 SVGAGI. The CDR3 sequence is CASSKQGGWGGYTF. CDR3 bases: TGTGCCAGCAGTAAACAAGGGGGCTGGGGTGGCTACACCTTC.

This clonotype was detected a few times. The chain joins TRBV6-5 to TRBJ1-2, with D hard to call. The CDR3 has 12 residues. V shed 5 bases and J shed 8 bases, with 12 bases lying between them. The V gene's germline CDR1 is MNHEY and CDR2 SVGAGI. The CDR3 bases are TGTGCCAGCAGTCAGAGGGATGGGGGCTACACCTTC. Its protein product is CASSQRDGGYTF.

The chain employs TRBV29-1 and TRBJ2-5; D gene ambiguous. The CDR3 is 14 amino acids. V was pared by 5 bases and J by 5 bases, with 18 bases between. CDR1 and CDR2 (germline): SQVTM, ANQGSEA. The DNA of the CDR3 is TGCAGCGTTCGCTCCGTTGGGCCCCGGGAGACCCAGTACTTC. This translates into CSVRSVGPRETQYF. Supplemented by reference TRBV29-1 and TRBJ2-5, the full variable domain reads SAVISQKPSRDICQRGTSLTIQCQVDSQVTMMFWYRQQPGQSLTLIATANQGSEATYESGFVIDKFPISRPNLTFSTLTVSNMSPEDSSIYLCSVRSVGPRETQYFGPGTRLLVL.

The chain recombines TRBV2 with TRBJ2-5; TRBD1 matches 7 bases. With 5 bases clipped from V and 2 bases from J, the junction kept 5 bases outside the gene matches. Germline V CDR1 and CDR2: SNHLY, FYNNEI. CDR3 size: 14 residues. CDR3 in amino acids: CASSFTRGQETQYF. The CDR3 DNA follows: TGTGCCAGCAGTTTTACCAGGGGGCAAGAGACCCAGTACTTC. The full variable domain, completed using reference TRBV2 and TRBJ2-5, is EPEVTQTPSHQVTQMGQEVILRCVPISNHLYFYWYRQILGQKVEFLVSFYNNEISEKSEIFDDQFSVERPDGSNFTLKIRSTKLEDSAMYFCASSFTRGQETQYFGPGTRLLVL.